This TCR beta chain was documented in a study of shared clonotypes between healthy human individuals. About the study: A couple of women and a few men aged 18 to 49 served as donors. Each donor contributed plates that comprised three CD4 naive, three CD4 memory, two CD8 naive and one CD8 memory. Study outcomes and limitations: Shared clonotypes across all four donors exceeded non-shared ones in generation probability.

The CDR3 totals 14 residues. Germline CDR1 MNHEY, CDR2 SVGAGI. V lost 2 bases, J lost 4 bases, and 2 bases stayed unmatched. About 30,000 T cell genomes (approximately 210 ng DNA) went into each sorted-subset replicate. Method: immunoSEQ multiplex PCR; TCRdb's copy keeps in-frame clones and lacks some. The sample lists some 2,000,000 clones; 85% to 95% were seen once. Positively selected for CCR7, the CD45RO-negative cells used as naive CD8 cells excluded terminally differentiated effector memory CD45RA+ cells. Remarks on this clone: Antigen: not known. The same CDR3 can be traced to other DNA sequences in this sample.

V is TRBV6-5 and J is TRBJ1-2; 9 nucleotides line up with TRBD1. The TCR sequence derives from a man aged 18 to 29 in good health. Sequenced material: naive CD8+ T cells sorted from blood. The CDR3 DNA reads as TGTGCCAGCAGTTACGGGACAGGGTTCTATGGCTACACCTTC. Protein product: CASSYGTGFYGYTF.